This record concerns one T cell receptor (beta chain) sequence. The data were taken from a study of shared T cell receptors in the human thymus. Clones were read by immunoSEQ multiplex PCR, and TCRdb kept only the in-frame ones, dropping some. The sample lists hundreds of thousands of clones, approximately 85% occurring once. The V gene's germline CDR1 is MNHNS and CDR2 SASEGT. The CDR3 consists of 19 residues. The trim removed 2 bases at V and 4 bases at J, leaving 17 bases unmatched. These data were likewise used in another study, on human thymus T cells.

The sample was thymocytes. The chain joins TRBV6-1 to TRBJ1-3, with 7 bases fitting TRBD1. The receptor's source is a girl less than two years old with a congenital heart defect. The CDR3 coding sequence is TGTGCCAGCAGTGAACGGGGGACAGCGCCCAACATGGGAGGAAACACCATATATTTT. Amino acids: CASSERGTAPNMGGNTIYF.